The 16 T cell receptor beta chains listed next were all sequenced from one sample in a study of neoadjuvant nivolumab and ipilimumab in lung cancer. Libraries were prepared by immunoSEQ multiplex PCR; TCRdb keeps only in-frame clonotypes and omits some of them. The sample lists 30,000 to 35,000 clones, more than 85% seen once, with about 2.1% in the top ten. Sequences were derived from peripheral blood, sampled after neoadjuvant nivolumab, alone or with ipilimumab, at or shortly before surgery. These TCRs come from an adult with non-small cell lung cancer.

The genes are TRBV11-2 and TRBJ1-2; a weak D match, TRBD1 (6 bases). CDR1 SGHAT and CDR2 FQNNGV come from the germline V gene. V lost 6 bases and J lost 5, with 13 bases in between. The CDR3 sequence is 13 residues long. The CDR3 sequence is CASSTGQMYGYTF. CDR3 in DNA: TGTGCCAGCAGTACCGGACAGATGTATGGCTACACCTTC.

The chain uses TRBV25-1 and TRBJ2-7; the D is unclear. The germline gives CDR1 MGHDK, CDR2 SYGVNS. The CDR3 has 12 residues. The V end lost 3 bases, the J end lost 3 bases, and 6 bases lay between the germline ends. CDR3 DNA sequence: TGTGCCAGCAGTGACCACGGCTACGAGCAGTACTTC. It translates to CASSDHGYEQYF.

Here the CDR3 reads CASSVTPLEKQYF. The CDR3 region has the DNA TGTGCCAGCAGCGTAACCCCACTAGAGAAGCAGTACTTC. The chain has TRBV9 and TRBJ2-7, with D tentatively TRBD2 (5 bases). There are 13 residues in the CDR3. V was shortened by 1 base and J by 8 bases, with 13 bases between the two germline ends. The germline CDR1 and CDR2 sequences are SGDLS and YYNGEE.

V gene TRBV7-9 combines with J gene TRBJ2-5, with a weak D call TRBD1 (5 bases). Trimming left V 3 bases short and J 2 bases short, with 10 bases between. The CDR3 extends over 14 amino acids. From germline, CDR1 is SEHNR and CDR2 FQNEAQ (reference sequence). Written as DNA, the CDR3 is TGTGCCAGCAGCTTGCAGGGATCTCAAGAGACCCAGTACTTC. Encoded protein: CASSLQGSQETQYF.

The J gene is TRBJ2-3, the V gene TRBV29-1; a weak D match, TRBD1 (8 bases). Per the germline V gene, CDR1 is SQVTM and CDR2 is ANQGSEA. The CDR3 length is 13 residues. Deletions cut 8 bases from V and 3 bases from J, with 15 bases between. CDR3 nucleotide sequence: TGCAGCTTACACAGGGGGGGGACAGATACGCAGTATTTT. Protein sequence: CSLHRGGTDTQYF.

The rearrangement joins TRBV5-6 to TRBJ1-1, with 7 bases fitting TRBD1. V lost 2 bases, J lost 5 bases, and 9 bases stayed unmatched. Germline V gene lookup returns CDR1 SGHDT and CDR2 YYEEEE. There are 15 residues in the CDR3. The chain's CDR3 is CASSFNRGLQTEAFF. For the CDR3, the DNA is TGTGCCAGCAGCTTTAACAGGGGTTTGCAAACTGAAGCTTTCTTT.

This sequence joins TRBV6-6 and TRBJ1-3, with TRBD1 matching over 7 bases. CDR1 and CDR2 from the germline V gene are MNHNY and SVGAGI (reference sequence). The trim removed 5 bases at V and 4 bases at J, leaving 5 bases unmatched. This CDR3 has 14 amino acids. This CDR3 is CASSTGTVGNTIYF. In DNA form, the CDR3 reads TGTGCCAGCAGTACCGGGACAGTAGGAAACACCATATATTTT.

The chain uses TRBV5-4 and TRBJ2-7; no clear D gene. CDR3 length: 15 amino acids. Between the trimmed V and J ends, which lost 0 bases and 1 base, there was a span of 11 bases. Per germline, CDR1 SGHNT and CDR2 YYREEE (reference sequence). CDR3 sequence (DNA): TGTGCCAGCAGCTTGGGGGTTAGTCCGTCCTACGAGCAGTACTTC. Translation gives CASSLGVSPSYEQYF.

This sequence joins TRBV29-1 and TRBJ1-1; tentative D call: TRBD1 (5 bases). The germline V and J ends were trimmed by 7 bases and 11 bases, with 17 bases remaining between them. CDR1 SQVTM and CDR2 ANQGSEA come from the germline V gene. This CDR3 is 11 amino acids long. The DNA for the CDR3 is TGCAGCGGGGAGTTACAGGACTCTGCTTTCTTT. This sequence encodes CSGELQDSAFF.

The chain is built from TRBV19 and TRBJ1-1; D may be TRBD1 (5 bases). This CDR3 has 14 amino acids. Deletions cut 7 bases from V and 2 bases from J, with 14 bases between. CDR1 is LNHDA, CDR2 SQIVND, per germline (reference sequence). CDR3 nucleotide sequence: TGTGCCAGTACCCGAAGGGGAGGAAACACTGAAGCTTTCTTT. Translating gives CASTRRGGNTEAFF.

The chain joins TRBV10-3 to TRBJ2-7, with D possibly called TRBD1 or TRBD2 (5 bases each). Germline CDR1 reads ENHRY; CDR2 reads SYGVKD. The CDR3 has 19 amino acids. Trimming took off 0 bases at V and 7 bases at J, with 28 bases between the two ends. As DNA, the CDR3 is TGTGCCATCAGTGAGTCTGTAGTCGCGCGGACACGGGGTATTGGAGAGCAGTACTTC. Amino acids: CAISESVVARTRGIGEQYF.

V is TRBV7-9 and J is TRBJ2-3, with TRBD2 matching over 12 bases. Germline loops: CDR1 SEHNR, CDR2 FQNEAQ (reference sequence). V gave up 3 bases and J gave up 4 bases; unmatched junction bases: 2. The length of the CDR3 is 15 residues. CDR3 in DNA: TGTGCCAGCAGCTTTCTAGCGGGGGGGGCAGATACGCAGTATTTT. Its protein is CASSFLAGGADTQYF. The variable domain in full, completed from reference TRBV7-9 and TRBJ2-3, reads DTGVSQNPRHKITKRGQNVTFRCDPISEHNRLYWYRQTLGQGPEFLTYFQNEAQLEKSRLLSDRFSAERPKGSFSTLEIQRTEQGDSAMYLCASSFLAGGADTQYFGPGTRLTVL.

The chain couples TRBV29-1 to TRBJ1-5; D remains unclear. Germline V CDR1 and CDR2: SQVTM, ANQGSEA. CDR3 size: 13 residues. Trimming took 6 bases from V and 0 from J, leaving 9 bases between them. The CDR3 region has the DNA TGCAGCGTACAGCAGGATAGCAATCAGCCCCAGCATTTT. This translates into CSVQQDSNQPQHF.

The V gene is TRBV11-2, the J gene TRBJ1-2, with a possible D match to TRBD1 (5 bases). V lost 3 bases and J lost 1, with 12 bases in between. CDR3 length: 15 amino acids. Germline V lookup: CDR1 SGHAT, CDR2 FQNNGV. For the CDR3, the DNA is TGTGCCAGCAGCTTTGTAGGGACCAATAACTATGGCTACACCTTC. Residues: CASSFVGTNNYGYTF. The whole variable domain, filled in from reference TRBV11-2 and TRBJ1-2, reads EAGVAQSPRYKIIEKRQSVAFWCNPISGHATLYWYQQILGQGPKLLIQFQNNGVVDDSQLPKDRFSAERLKGVDSTLKIQPAKLEDSAVYLCASSFVGTNNYGYTFGSGTRLTVV.

The rearrangement uses TRBV11-2 and TRBJ2-2; D call uncertain. Trimming took off 6 bases at V and 5 bases at J, with 16 bases between the two ends. Germline CDR1 is SGHAT and CDR2 is FQNNGV. This CDR3 is built from 15 residues. The CDR3 reads CASSGGLVITGELFF. DNA for the CDR3: TGTGCCAGCAGTGGTGGTCTGGTTATAACCGGGGAGCTGTTTTTT.

The chain uses TRBV5-5 and TRBJ1-1; maybe TRBD1 (5 bases). Per the germline V gene, CDR1 is SGHKS and CDR2 is YYEKEE (reference sequence). The CDR3 consists of 15 residues. The germline V and J ends were trimmed by 2 bases and 3 bases, with 14 bases remaining between them. In DNA form, the CDR3 reads TGTGCCAGCAGCTTTCGACCAGGAGGGGACACTGAAGCTTTCTTT. It is translated as CASSFRPGGDTEAFF.